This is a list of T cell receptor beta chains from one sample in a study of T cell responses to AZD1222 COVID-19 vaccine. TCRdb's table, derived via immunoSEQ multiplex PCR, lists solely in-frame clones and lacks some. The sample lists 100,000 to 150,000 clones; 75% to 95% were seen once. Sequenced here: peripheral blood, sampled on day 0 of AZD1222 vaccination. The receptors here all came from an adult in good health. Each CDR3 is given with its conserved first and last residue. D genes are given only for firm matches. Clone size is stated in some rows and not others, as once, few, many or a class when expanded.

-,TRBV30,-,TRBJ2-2,TGTGCCTGGAGTGTTCTCACGGGGGTCGGGGAGCTGTTTTTT,CAWSVLTGVGELFF
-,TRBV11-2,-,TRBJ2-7,TGTGCCAGCAGCGAAGCTCTTACCCACGAGCAGTACTTC,CASSEALTHEQYF
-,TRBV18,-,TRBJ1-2,TGTGCCAGCTCACCAGAGCCGGTTGGGGGCTACACCTTC,CASSPEPVGGYTF
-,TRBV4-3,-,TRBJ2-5,TGCGCCAGCAGTTCGGACGGATTTTTATCGGAGACCCAGTACTTC,CASSSDGFLSETQYF
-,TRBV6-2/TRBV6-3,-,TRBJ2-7,TGTGCCAGCAGTTACTCGAAGGACTACGAGCAGTACTTC,CASSYSKDYEQYF
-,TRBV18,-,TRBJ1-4,TGTGCCAGCTCAACTCCGGGACAAAAAGTGTTTTTT,CASSTPGQKVFF
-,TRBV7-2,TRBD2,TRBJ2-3,TGTGCCAGCAGCTTAGTGTTAGCGGGGGGAGCAGATACGCAGTATTTT,CASSLVLAGGADTQYF
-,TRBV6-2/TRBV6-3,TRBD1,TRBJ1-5,TGTGCCAGCAGTTACTCAGGGGGCGCCGGGCAGCCCCAGCATTTT,CASSYSGGAGQPQHF
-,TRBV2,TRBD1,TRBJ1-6,TGTGCCAGCAGACAGGACAGGGGTAATTCACCCCTCCACTTT,CASRQDRGNSPLHF
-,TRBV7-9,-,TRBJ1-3,TGTGCCAGCAGCTTGCGTGACTTGGGTTTCTCTGGAAACACCATATATTTT,CASSLRDLGFSGNTIYF
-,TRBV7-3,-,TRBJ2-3,TGTGCCAGCGCCATTGTCCCCACAGATACGCAGTATTTT,CASAIVPTDTQYF
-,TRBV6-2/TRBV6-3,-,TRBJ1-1,TGTGCCGGCAGTAAACAGGTCATGAACACTGAAGCTTTCTTT,CAGSKQVMNTEAFF
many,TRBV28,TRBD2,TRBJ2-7,TGTGCCAGCAGTTCACTAGCGGGGTCAACCACGAACTACGAGCAGTACTTC,CASSSLAGSTTNYEQYF
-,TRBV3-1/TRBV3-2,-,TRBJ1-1,TGTGCCAGCAGCCAAGTCAGGGTGGGGACTGAAGCTTTCTTT,CASSQVRVGTEAFF
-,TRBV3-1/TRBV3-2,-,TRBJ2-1,TGTGCCAGCAGCCAAGAGATCCCTCCCGACAATGAGCAGTTCTTC,CASSQEIPPDNEQFF
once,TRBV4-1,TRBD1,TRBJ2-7,TGCGCCAGCAGCCAACGACCGGGACAGGGGGCCATCTACGAGCAGTACTTC,CASSQRPGQGAIYEQYF
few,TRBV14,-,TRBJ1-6,TGTGCCAGCAGCCTACCCCCCGCGACTAATTCACCCCTCCACTTT,CASSLPPATNSPLHF
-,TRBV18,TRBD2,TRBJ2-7,TGTGCCAGCTCACCGCGGGGGAGCTCCTACGAGCAGTACTTC,CASSPRGSSYEQYF
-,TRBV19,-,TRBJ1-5,TGTGCCAGTAGTATTACTCCAACGAATCAGCCCCAGCATTTT,CASSITPTNQPQHF
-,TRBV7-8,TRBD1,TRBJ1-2,TGTGCCAGCAGCTCCGCGGACAGGGTCGAGGCCGCAATCTATGGCTACACCTTC,CASSSADRVEAAIYGYTF
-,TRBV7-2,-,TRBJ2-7,TGTGCCAGCAGCTCAAAGGGTGGGACCTACGAGCAGTACTTC,CASSSKGGTYEQYF
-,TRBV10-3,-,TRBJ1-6,TGTGCCATCAGTGAGAGGCTCGGTAATAATTCACCCCTCCACTTT,CAISERLGNNSPLHF
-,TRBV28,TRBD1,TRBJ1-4,TGTGCCAGCACCAGGACAGGGGGGTTATCTAATGAAAAACTGTTTTTT,CASTRTGGLSNEKLFF
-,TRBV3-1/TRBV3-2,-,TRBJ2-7,TGTGCCAGCAGCTCGACGGACCTGAGGTACTTC,CASSSTDLRYF
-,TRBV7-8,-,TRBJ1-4,TGTGCCAGCAGCTTCGGACGACAGAATGAAAAACTGTTTTTT,CASSFGRQNEKLFF
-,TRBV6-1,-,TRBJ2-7,TGTGCCAGCAGTGAGGGGACCGCGGCCGAGCAGTACTTC,CASSEGTAAEQYF
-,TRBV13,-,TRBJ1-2,TGTGCCAGCAGCTTAGGTAGGGCCAGAGCTAACTATGGCTACACCTTC,CASSLGRARANYGYTF
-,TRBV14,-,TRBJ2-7,TGTGCCAGCAGCCAAAGAAGAAGCTCCTACGAGCAGTACTTC,CASSQRRSSYEQYF
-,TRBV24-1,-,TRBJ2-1,TGTGCCACCAGTGACCCCAGACCCGGGCGGTACAATGAGCAGTTCTTC,CATSDPRPGRYNEQFF
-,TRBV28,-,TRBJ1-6,TGTGCCAGCAGGGGGTCGGGCCTATATACTTCACCCCTCCACTTT,CASRGSGLYTSPLHF
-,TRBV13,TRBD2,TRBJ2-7,TGTGCCAGCAGCTTAGGCGGGGCGGGGGAATACGAGCAGTACTTC,CASSLGGAGEYEQYF
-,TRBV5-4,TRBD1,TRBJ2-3,TGTGCCAGCAGCTCACCGACACAGGGGGCATACACAGATACGCAGTATTTT,CASSSPTQGAYTDTQYF
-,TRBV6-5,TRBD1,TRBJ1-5,TGTGCCAGCAGTCCACAGGGGGCGAGTCAGCCCCAGCATTTT,CASSPQGASQPQHF
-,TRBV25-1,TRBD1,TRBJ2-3,TGTGCCAGTACCCGACAGGGCGCCCTGGATACGCAGTATTTT,CASTRQGALDTQYF
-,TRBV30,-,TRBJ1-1,TGTGCCTGGAGTGTACAGAAGAACACTGAAGCTTTCTTT,CAWSVQKNTEAFF
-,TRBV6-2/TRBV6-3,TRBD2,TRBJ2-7,TGTGCCAGCAGCCGGCGGGGGGTGAATCAGGCGCAGTACTTC,CASSRRGVNQAQYF
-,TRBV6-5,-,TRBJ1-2,TGTGCCAGCGGACGGAGGGCTGGAAACTATGGCTACACCTTC,CASGRRAGNYGYTF
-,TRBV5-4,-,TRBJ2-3,TGTGCCAGCAGCTTAATCCGGGGAAGCACAGATACGCAGTATTTT,CASSLIRGSTDTQYF
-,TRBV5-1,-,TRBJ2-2,TGCGCCAGCAGCCCAGACGGGGTTGGAACCGGGGAGCTGTTTTTT,CASSPDGVGTGELFF
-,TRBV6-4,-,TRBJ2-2,TGTGCCAGCAGTGACTCGGAGACCGGGGAGCTGTTTTTT,CASSDSETGELFF
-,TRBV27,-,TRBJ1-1,TGTGCCAGCAGATCTAGTTCGGACGGCCCGGCTTTCTTT,CASRSSSDGPAFF
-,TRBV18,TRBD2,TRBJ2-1,TGTGCCAGCTCCGCTAGCGGGGGGTACAATGAGCAGTTCTTC,CASSASGGYNEQFF
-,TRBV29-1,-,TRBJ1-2,TGCAGCGCCAGGCCTATTAACTATGGCTACACCTTC,CSARPINYGYTF
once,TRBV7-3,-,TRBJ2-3,TGTGCCAGCAGCTTAAGTGGTCCGGAGGGGGGGACGCCCACAGATACGCAGTATTTT,CASSLSGPEGGTPTDTQYF
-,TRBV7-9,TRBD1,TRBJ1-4,TGTGCCAGCAGCCCCCGACAGGGGCTCAATGAAAAACTGTTTTTT,CASSPRQGLNEKLFF
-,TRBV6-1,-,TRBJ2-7,TGTGCCAGCAGTGAAGGGGGGAGGTACGAGCAGTACTTC,CASSEGGRYEQYF